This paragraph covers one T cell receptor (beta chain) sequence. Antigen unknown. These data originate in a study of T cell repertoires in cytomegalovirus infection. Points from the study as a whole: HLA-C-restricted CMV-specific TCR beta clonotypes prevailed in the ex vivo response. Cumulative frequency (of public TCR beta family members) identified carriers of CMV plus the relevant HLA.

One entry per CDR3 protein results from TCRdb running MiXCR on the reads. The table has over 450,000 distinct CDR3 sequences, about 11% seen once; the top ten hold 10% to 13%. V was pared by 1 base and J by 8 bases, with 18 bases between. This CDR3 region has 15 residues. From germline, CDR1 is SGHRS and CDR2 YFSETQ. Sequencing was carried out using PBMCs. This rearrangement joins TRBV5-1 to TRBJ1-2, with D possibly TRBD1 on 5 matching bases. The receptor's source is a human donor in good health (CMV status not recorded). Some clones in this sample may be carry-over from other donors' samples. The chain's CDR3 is CASSLRSFGGYGYTF. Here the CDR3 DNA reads TGCGCCAGCAGCTTGAGGTCTTTCGGGGGTTACGGCTACACCTTC.